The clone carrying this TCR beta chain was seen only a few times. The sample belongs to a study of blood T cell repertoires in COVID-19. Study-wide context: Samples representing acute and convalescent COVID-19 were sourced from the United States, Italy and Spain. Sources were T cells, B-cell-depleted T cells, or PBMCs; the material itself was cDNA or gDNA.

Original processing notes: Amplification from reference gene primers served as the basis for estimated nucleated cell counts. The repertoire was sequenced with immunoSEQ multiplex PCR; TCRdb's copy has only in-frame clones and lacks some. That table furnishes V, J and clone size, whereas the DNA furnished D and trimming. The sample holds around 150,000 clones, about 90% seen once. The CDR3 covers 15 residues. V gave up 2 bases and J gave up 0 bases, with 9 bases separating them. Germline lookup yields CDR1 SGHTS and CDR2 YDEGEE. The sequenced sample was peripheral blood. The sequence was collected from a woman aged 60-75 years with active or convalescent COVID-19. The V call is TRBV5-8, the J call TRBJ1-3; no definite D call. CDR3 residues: CASSFSGTSGNTIYF. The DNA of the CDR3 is TGTGCCAGCAGCTTTAGCGGAACCTCTGGAAACACCATATATTTT.